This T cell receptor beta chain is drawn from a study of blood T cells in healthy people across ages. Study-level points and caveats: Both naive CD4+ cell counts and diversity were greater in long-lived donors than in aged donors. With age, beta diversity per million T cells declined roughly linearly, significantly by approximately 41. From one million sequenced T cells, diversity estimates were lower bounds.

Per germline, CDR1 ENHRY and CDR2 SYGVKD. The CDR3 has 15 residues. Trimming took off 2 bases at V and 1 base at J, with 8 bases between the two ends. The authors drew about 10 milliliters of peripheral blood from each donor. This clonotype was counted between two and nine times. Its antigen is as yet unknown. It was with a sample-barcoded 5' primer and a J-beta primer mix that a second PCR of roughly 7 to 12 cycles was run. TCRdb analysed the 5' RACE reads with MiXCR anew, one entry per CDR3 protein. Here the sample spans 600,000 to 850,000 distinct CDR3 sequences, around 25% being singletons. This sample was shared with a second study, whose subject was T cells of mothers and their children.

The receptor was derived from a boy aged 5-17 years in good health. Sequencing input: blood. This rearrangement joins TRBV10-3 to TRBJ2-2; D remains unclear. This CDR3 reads CAISEGFENTGELFF. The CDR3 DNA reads TGTGCCATCAGTGAGGGGTTCGAGAACACCGGGGAGCTGTTTTTT.